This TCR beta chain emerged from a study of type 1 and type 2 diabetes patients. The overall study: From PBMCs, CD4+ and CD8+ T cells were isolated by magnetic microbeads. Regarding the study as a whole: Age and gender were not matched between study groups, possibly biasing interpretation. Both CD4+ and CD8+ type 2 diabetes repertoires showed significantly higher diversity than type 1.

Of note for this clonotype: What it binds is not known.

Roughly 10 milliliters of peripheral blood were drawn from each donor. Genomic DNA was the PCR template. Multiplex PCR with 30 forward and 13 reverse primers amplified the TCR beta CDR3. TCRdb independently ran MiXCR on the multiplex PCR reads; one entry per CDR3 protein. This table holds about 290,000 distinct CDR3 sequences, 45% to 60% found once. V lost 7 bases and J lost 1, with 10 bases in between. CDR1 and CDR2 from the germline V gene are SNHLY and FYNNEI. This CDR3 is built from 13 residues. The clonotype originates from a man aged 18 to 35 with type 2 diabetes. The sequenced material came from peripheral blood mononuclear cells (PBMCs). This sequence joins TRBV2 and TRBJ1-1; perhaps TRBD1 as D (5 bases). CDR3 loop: CASTRTQNTEAFF. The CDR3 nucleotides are TGTGCCAGCACCAGGACACAGAACACTGAAGCTTTCTTT.